The 20 T cell receptor beta chains below were found in one sample sequenced in a study of cytomegalovirus exposure and HLA in healthy donors. Repertoires were generated with immunoSEQ multiplex PCR, while TCRdb's copy carries only in-frame clones and drops some. The sample lists roughly 150,000 clones, 85% occurring once. Sequenced: PBMCs. These receptors all stem from a man aged 30-40 years in good health and CMV-seropositive.

V is TRBV6-1 and J is TRBJ2-5; TRBD2 might be the D (6 bases). Between the trimmed V and J ends, which lost 7 bases and 1 base, there was a span of 13 bases. CDR1 and CDR2 from the germline V gene are MNHNS and SASEGT. This CDR3 comprises 14 residues. In DNA, the CDR3 is TGTGCCAGCATCGCCCGGGACTTCCAAGAGACCCAGTACTTC. Protein sequence: CASIARDFQETQYF.

J is TRBJ1-6 and V is TRBV7-9; tentatively, D is TRBD1 (6 bases). V lost 7 bases to trimming and J lost 9 bases, with 13 bases between them. The CDR3 is made up of 13 amino acids. Germline CDR1 reads SEHNR; CDR2 reads FQNEAQ (reference sequence). CDR3 coding DNA: TGTGCCAGCAACACGGGGGGCAGTTCACCCCTCCACTTT. Translating gives CASNTGGSSPLHF.

J is TRBJ2-7 and V is TRBV28, with 11 bases lining up with TRBD2. With V trimmed by 4 bases and J by 4 bases, 6 bases remained unmatched. This CDR3 is built from 15 residues. CDR1 and CDR2 from the germline V gene are MDHEN and SYDVKM. Written as DNA, the CDR3 is TGTGCCAGCAGTTCTAGCGGGGGGAATTCATACGAGCAGTACTTC. This gives the protein CASSSSGGNSYEQYF.

The sample holds a few counts of this clone. This chain connects TRBV7-9 to TRBJ2-1; D is perhaps TRBD2 (7 bases). The CDR3 contains 13 residues. V was shortened by 5 bases and J by 10 bases, with 15 bases between the two germline ends. Germline V gene data show CDR1 as SEHNR and CDR2 as FQNEAQ (reference sequence). The CDR3 loop is CASSHGGAEEQFF. CDR3 coding DNA: TGTGCCAGCAGCCATGGGGGGGCCGAAGAGCAGTTCTTC. The whole variable domain, filled in from reference TRBV7-9 and TRBJ2-1, reads DTGVSQNPRHKITKRGQNVTFRCDPISEHNRLYWYRQTLGQGPEFLTYFQNEAQLEKSRLLSDRFSAERPKGSFSTLEIQRTEQGDSAMYLCASSHGGAEEQFFGPGTRLTVL.

The CDR3 loop reads CASRDRSNSPLHF. The CDR3 region has the DNA TGTGCCAGCAGGGACAGGAGTAATTCACCCCTCCACTTT. The rearrangement uses TRBV28 and TRBJ1-6; 7 bases map to TRBD1. The CDR3 runs to 13 residues. The trim removed 6 bases at V and 6 bases at J, leaving 2 bases unmatched. Germline CDR1 reads MDHEN; CDR2 reads SYDVKM.

The CDR3 is CASSLAGATSTDTQYF. The DNA of the CDR3 is TGCGCCAGCAGCTTGGCCGGCGCGACTAGCACAGATACGCAGTATTTT. This chain uses TRBV5-1 with TRBJ2-3; D gene unclear. The length of the CDR3 is 16 residues. Trimming took off 0 bases at V and 0 bases at J, with 11 bases between the two ends. The germline V gene encodes CDR1 SGHRS and CDR2 YFSETQ.

Comments on this clone: Distinct nucleotide sequences in the sample also encode this CDR3. This chain connects TRBV9 to TRBJ1-2; 12 nucleotides line up with TRBD1. The CDR3 is 16 residues long. Germline CDR1 reads SGDLS; CDR2 reads YYNGEE. V gave up 0 bases and J gave up 5 bases; unmatched junction bases: 5. CDR3 in amino acids: CASSVGGTGGKYGYTF. Here the CDR3 DNA reads TGTGCCAGCAGCGTAGGCGGGACAGGGGGCAAATATGGCTACACCTTC. Full variable domain (rest looked up from reference TRBV9 and TRBJ1-2): DSGVTQTPKHLITATGQRVTLRCSPRSGDLSVYWYQQSLDQGLQFLIQYYNGEERAKGNILERFSAQQFPDLHSELNLSSLELGDSALYFCASSVGGTGGKYGYTFGSGTRLTVV.

The CDR3 reads CASSLDRAYYGYTF. CDR3 coding DNA: TGCGCCAGCAGCTTGGACAGGGCATACTATGGCTACACCTTC. V gene TRBV5-1 combines with J gene TRBJ1-2; a weak D match, TRBD1 (6 bases). V was shortened by 0 bases and J by 3 bases, with 9 bases between the two germline ends. CDR3 length: 14 residues. CDR1 and CDR2 (germline): SGHRS, YFSETQ.

V is TRBV6-6 and J is TRBJ1-1; D ambiguous. Trimming removed 7 bases at V and 4 bases at J, with 16 bases between. The CDR3 has 14 residues. Germline CDR1 reads MNHNY; CDR2 reads SVGAGI (reference sequence). As DNA, the CDR3 is TGTGCCAGCACCCACCAGTCCCGGGGCACTGAAGCTTTCTTT. Its protein is CASTHQSRGTEAFF.

The chain is built from TRBV14 and TRBJ1-1, with 9 bases identical to TRBD1. The CDR3 runs to 14 residues. CDR1 is SGHDN, CDR2 FVKESK, per germline. The V segment lost 4 bases and the J segment 8 bases; nucleotides outside the gene matches: 8. The DNA of the CDR3 is TGTGCCAGCAGCCCTCGGGACAGGGCTTCCGAAGCTTTCTTT. Amino acid sequence: CASSPRDRASEAFF.

The chain has TRBV7-2 and TRBJ2-7; 8 bases are a match to TRBD1. Germline-derived CDR1 and CDR2 are SGHTA and FQGNSA. This CDR3 has 16 residues. V lost 1 base to trimming and J lost 2 bases; unmatched junction nucleotides: 7. The CDR3 coding sequence is TGTGCCAGCAGCTTAGGGCCCGGACAGGGTACCTACGAGCAGTACTTC. It translates to CASSLGPGQGTYEQYF.

The chain has TRBV25-1 and TRBJ1-2; tentatively, D is TRBD1 (6 bases). The CDR3 has 15 amino acids. Germline V gene data show CDR1 as MGHDK and CDR2 as SYGVNS. Trimming removed 2 bases at V and 5 bases at J, with 15 bases between. CDR3 sequence reads: CASSEGFRGNYGYTF. CDR3 in DNA: TGTGCCAGCAGTGAAGGTTTCAGGGGAAATTATGGCTACACCTTC.

Details on this clone: The sample has other DNA sequences that encode this CDR3 too. The rearrangement links TRBV27 to TRBJ2-3, with D hard to call. The CDR3 covers 14 residues. Germline V CDR1 and CDR2: MNHEY, SMNVEV (reference sequence). V was cut by 2 bases and J by 2 bases, with 8 bases left in between. The CDR3 region is CASSLGQSTDTQYF. The CDR3 nucleotides are TGTGCCAGCAGTTTAGGGCAGTCCACAGATACGCAGTATTTT.

This sequence joins TRBV4-3 and TRBJ2-1; D possibly corresponds to TRBD2 (5 bases). The CDR3 length is 15 residues. Germline assignment: CDR1 LGHNA and CDR2 YSLEER. The V end lost 0 bases, the J end lost 3 bases, and 9 bases lay between the germline ends. In nucleotides, the CDR3 is TGCGCCAGCAGCCAAGAGGCTAGCATCTACAATGAGCAGTTCTTC. Encoded protein: CASSQEASIYNEQFF.

The chain uses TRBV5-1 and TRBJ1-1; D not resolved. The CDR3 totals 13 residues. V gave up 0 bases and J gave up 0 bases, with 3 bases separating them. Germline V gene lookup returns CDR1 SGHRS and CDR2 YFSETQ. CDR3 nucleotide sequence: TGCGCCAGCAGCTTGGCGGTGAACACTGAAGCTTTCTTT. Translated: CASSLAVNTEAFF.

The V call is TRBV12-5, the J call TRBJ1-1, with 7 bases that match TRBD1. CDR3 length: 16 amino acids. The germline gives CDR1 LGHNT, CDR2 FRNRAP. The junction had 5 bases not matched to a gene; V was cut back by 1 base and J by 0 bases. CDR3 bases: TGTGCTAGTGGTTTGGGTCAGGGGGGAATGAACACTGAAGCTTTCTTT. Translated, it gives CASGLGQGGMNTEAFF.

This chain connects TRBV7-9 to TRBJ1-2; D possibly corresponds to TRBD1 (5 bases). The CDR3 covers 14 residues. CDR1 is SEHNR, CDR2 FQNEAQ, per germline (reference sequence). Deletions cut 1 base from V and 7 bases from J, with 13 bases between. CDR3 amino acids: CASSLEEGLGGYTF. DNA for the CDR3: TGTGCCAGCAGCTTAGAGGAGGGGCTAGGTGGCTACACCTTC.

This rearrangement joins TRBV6-6 to TRBJ2-1, with D maybe TRBD2 (5 bases). The CDR3 contains 13 residues. Germline V CDR1 and CDR2: MNHNY, SVGAGI (reference sequence). The germline V and J ends were trimmed by 8 bases and 7 bases, with 15 bases remaining between them. The CDR3 DNA sequence: TGTGCCAGCGAACCCGGGATCAAAAATGAGCAGTTCTTC. Its translation is CASEPGIKNEQFF.

With respect to this clone: The junction and the germline gene differ at one end; a read error may be behind it. The chain couples TRBV7-8 to TRBJ2-3, with 14 nucleotides matching TRBD2. Per the germline V gene, CDR1 is SGHVS and CDR2 is FQNEAQ. The CDR3 totals 18 residues. As DNA, the CDR3 is TGTGCCAGCAGTTTAGCGGGGACTAGCGGGGGTGGTGTGGATACGCAGTATTTT. Protein product: CASSLAGTSGGGVDTQYF. Complete variable domain (other parts from reference TRBV7-8 and TRBJ2-3): GAGVSQSPRYKVAKRGQDVALRCDPISGHVSLFWYQQALGQGPEFLTYFQNEAQLDKSGLPSDRFFAERPEGSVSTLKIQRTQQEDSAVYLCASSLAGTSGGGVDTQYFGPGTRLTVL.

The table lists this clone with a few counts. The chain combines TRBV19 with TRBJ2-2; 7 bases are shared with TRBD2. The CDR3 is 12 amino acids. Germline CDR1 is LNHDA and CDR2 is SQIVND (reference sequence). V was pared by 11 bases and J by 2 bases, with 2 bases of the junction left unmatched. CDR3 region: CAAGLNTGELFF. The CDR3 coding sequence is TGTGCCGCGGGACTAAACACCGGGGAGCTGTTTTTT.